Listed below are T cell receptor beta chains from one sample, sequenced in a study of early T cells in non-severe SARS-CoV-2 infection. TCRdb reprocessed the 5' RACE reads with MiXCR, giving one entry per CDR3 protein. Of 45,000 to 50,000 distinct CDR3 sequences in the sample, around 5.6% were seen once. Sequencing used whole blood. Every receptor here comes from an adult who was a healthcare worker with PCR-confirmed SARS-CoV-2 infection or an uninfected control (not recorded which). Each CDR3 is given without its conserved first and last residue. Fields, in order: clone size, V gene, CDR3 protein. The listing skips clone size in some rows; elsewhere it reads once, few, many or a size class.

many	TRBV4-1	ASSQGQGGRGQPQH
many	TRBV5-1	ASSSRDRGFNSPLH
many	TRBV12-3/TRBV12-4	ASSPGVGTSYEQY
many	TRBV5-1	ASSSGQVNSPLH
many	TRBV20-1	SARVEPAVNTEAF
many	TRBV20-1	SAREGSTYTDTQY
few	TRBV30	AWIKPGASSGNTIY
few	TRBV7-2	ASSFSGDRETQY
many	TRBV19	ASSIGVAGVQH
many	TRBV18	ASSVRISTDTQY
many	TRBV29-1	SGAGGYTEAF
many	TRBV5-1	ASSPGTGDLAGANVLT
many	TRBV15	ATSSTGNNEQF
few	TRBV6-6	ASSSTSGSMGEQY
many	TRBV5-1	ASSFLGQANEQF
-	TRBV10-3	AISPTGTPYEQY
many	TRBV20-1	SAREQGSNEQF
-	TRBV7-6	ASSGGGEQY
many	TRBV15	ATSRGRGRGNEQF
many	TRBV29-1	SVEAAYGYT
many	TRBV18	ASSSGTNQPQH
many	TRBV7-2	ASSLVLGGSYEQY
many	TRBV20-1	SARVPGSSYEQY
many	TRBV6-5	ASSYLSPPERGDEQY
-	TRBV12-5	ASGLVNRDRGTSGTYEQY
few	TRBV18	ASSPLAGESADTQY
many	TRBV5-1	ASSALLADRGDTQY
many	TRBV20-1	SGLGEREKETQY
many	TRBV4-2	ASSGGSGNTIY
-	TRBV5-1	ASRRGTDGNQPQH
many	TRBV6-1	ASSERRAGYT
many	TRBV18	ASSPFLDRLRVDTEAF
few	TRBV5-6	ASGPLGDGEKLF
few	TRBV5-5	ASSVAGRNEQF
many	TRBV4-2	ASSHSGGSNQPQH
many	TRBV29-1	SSGDNSYEQY
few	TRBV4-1	ASSQGQGGTYEQY
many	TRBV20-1	SARDLGRGRAYYEQY
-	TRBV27	ASSLTVGRVQETQY
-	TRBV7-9	ASSTGGGVTQY
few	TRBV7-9	ASSFAELGYT
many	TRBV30	AWSGGPDTQY
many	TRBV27	ASRTGDNYGYT
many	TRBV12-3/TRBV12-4	ASSAPGHPYGYT
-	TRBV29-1	SVDRGANTEAF
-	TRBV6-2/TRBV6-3	ASSPIWATEAF
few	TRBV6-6	ASSPPGQGPKETQY